This T cell receptor beta chain was observed in a study of tissue T cells after allogeneic stem cell transplantation. General study points: Anatomically similar tissues had similar TCR repertoires within each patient.

Germline V gives CDR1 LNHDA, CDR2 SQIVND (reference sequence). CDR3 length: 13 residues. Deletions cut 4 bases from V and 5 bases from J, with 9 bases between. Profiling relied on immunoSEQ multiplex PCR, and the TCRdb table lists in-frame clones only, not all of them. The profile shows hundreds of clones, 60% to 85% of them singletons. By share, this clone ranks as hyperexpanded. Its antigen is unknown. The chain combines TRBV19 with TRBJ1-5; D is undetermined. This material consisted of jejunal tissue, taken at autopsy. The TCR sequence derives from a female patient aged 35-70 years with steroid-refractory graft-versus-host disease after an allogeneic stem cell transplant. Some T cells may originate from the graft donor. CDR3: CASSSRPHQPQHF. DNA of the CDR3: TGTGCCAGTAGTAGCAGGCCGCATCAGCCCCAGCATTTT.